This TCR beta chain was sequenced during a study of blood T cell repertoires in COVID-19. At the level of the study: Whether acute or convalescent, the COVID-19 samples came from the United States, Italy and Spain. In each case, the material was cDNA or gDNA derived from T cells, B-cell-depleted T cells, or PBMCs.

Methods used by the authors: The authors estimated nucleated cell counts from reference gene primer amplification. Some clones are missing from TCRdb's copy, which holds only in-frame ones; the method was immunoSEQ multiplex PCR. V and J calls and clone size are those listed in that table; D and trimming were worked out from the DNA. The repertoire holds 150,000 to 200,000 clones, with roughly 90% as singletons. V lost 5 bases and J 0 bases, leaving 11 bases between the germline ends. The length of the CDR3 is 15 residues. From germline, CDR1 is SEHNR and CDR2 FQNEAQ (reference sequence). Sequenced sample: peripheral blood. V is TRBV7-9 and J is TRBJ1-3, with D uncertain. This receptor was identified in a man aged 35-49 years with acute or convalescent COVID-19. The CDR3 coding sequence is TGTGCCAGCAGCGGGCGGGGTTACTCTGGAAACACCATATATTTT. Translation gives CASSGRGYSGNTIYF. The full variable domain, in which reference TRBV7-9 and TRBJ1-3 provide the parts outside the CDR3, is DTGVSQNPRHKITKRGQNVTFRCDPISEHNRLYWYRQTLGQGPEFLTYFQNEAQLEKSRLLSDRFSAERPKGSFSTLEIQRTEQGDSAMYLCASSGRGYSGNTIYFGEGSWLTVV.